Sequencing of this TCR beta chain was carried out in a study of T cell responses to AZD1222 COVID-19 vaccine. Study conclusions and caveats: No day 14 peak samples; only post-peak repertoires were characterized. Just a handful of people given AZD1222 tested seropositive at baseline.

In regard to this clone: Its specificity is not known.

The table came from immunoSEQ multiplex PCR; TCRdb's copy has only in-frame clones and leaves some out. The repertoire includes some 130,000 clones, around 90% of them detected once, and roughly 8.9% sits in the top ten. The V gene lost 8 bases and the J gene lost 5 bases, with 18 bases spanning the gap. Germline loops: CDR1 MDHEN, CDR2 SYDVKM. This CDR3 is built from 14 residues. The sequence was collected from an adult in good health. Here the sequenced sample was peripheral blood, taken on day 0 of AZD1222 vaccination. The chain recombines TRBV28 with TRBJ1-2; a possible D gene is TRBD1 (6 bases). CDR3 DNA sequence: TGTGCCAGCGCCGGGTCAGGGGCTGGATATGGCTACACCTTC. As protein: CASAGSGAGYGYTF.